This is a list of T cell receptor beta chains from one sample in a study of T cell responses to AZD1222 COVID-19 vaccine. Only in-frame clones appear in the TCRdb table, and some are missing; sequencing was by immunoSEQ multiplex PCR. The sample shows 200,000 or so clones, about 89% of them seen only once. The specimen comprised peripheral blood, sampled on day 0 of MenACWY control vaccination. The receptors derive from an adult in good health. Both conserved end residues are part of each CDR3. The D gene is left open where the match is weak. The size of a clone is reported for some rows only, either as once, few or many, or as a class for expanded clones.

V	D	J	size	CDR3	DNA
TRBV5-4	.	TRBJ2-7	.	CASSLGGRATYEQYF	TGTGCCAGCAGCTTGGGGGGGCGGGCCACCTACGAGCAGTACTTC
TRBV16	.	TRBJ1-3	.	CASSQSWGAGNTIYF	TGTGCCAGCAGCCAATCCTGGGGAGCGGGAAACACCATATATTTT
TRBV19	.	TRBJ2-7	few	CASSTWPLNHEQYF	TGTGCCAGTAGTACTTGGCCCCTCAACCACGAGCAGTACTTC
TRBV4-1	TRBD2	TRBJ2-2	.	CASSQEGYGGSTGELFF	TGCGCCAGCAGCCAAGAGGGGTACGGGGGGAGCACCGGGGAGCTGTTTTTT
TRBV28	.	TRBJ2-7	.	CASSPTYIRDRSYEQYF	TGTGCCAGCAGTCCTACTTACATCCGGGACCGCTCCTACGAGCAGTACTTC
TRBV18	.	TRBJ1-1	few	CASSPGHPNTEAFF	TGTGCCAGCTCACCGGGCCACCCGAACACTGAAGCTTTCTTT
TRBV4-1	.	TRBJ1-6	.	CASSQVSETADSPLHF	TGCGCCAGCAGCCAAGTAAGCGAGACAGCGGACTCACCCCTCCACTTT
TRBV5-4	.	TRBJ2-7	.	CASSPGRNYEQYF	TGTGCCAGCAGCCCGGGACGAAATTACGAGCAGTACTTC
TRBV5-8	.	TRBJ1-3	.	CASSLVRVGNTIYF	TGTGCCAGCAGCTTGGTGAGAGTTGGAAACACCATATATTTT
TRBV2	.	TRBJ1-2	.	CASSEGGPNYGYTF	TGTGCCAGCAGTGAAGGCGGCCCTAACTATGGCTACACCTTC
TRBV28	TRBD1	TRBJ1-2	.	CASSLRQGSGYTF	TGTGCCAGCAGTTTAAGACAGGGAAGCGGCTACACCTTC
TRBV7-9	.	TRBJ1-2	.	CASSLDNSTPYGYTF	TGTGCCAGCAGCTTAGATAACAGCACCCCGTATGGCTACACCTTC
TRBV9	TRBD2	TRBJ2-1	.	CASSVELAGGYNEQFF	TGTGCCAGCAGCGTAGAGTTAGCGGGAGGTTATAATGAGCAGTTCTTC
TRBV27	.	TRBJ2-5	.	CASSLSVGGRETQYF	TGTGCCAGCAGTTTATCGGTGGGGGGCAGGGAGACCCAGTACTTC
TRBV7-9	.	TRBJ2-1	.	CASSPNRGVNEQFF	TGTGCCAGCAGCCCGAACCGTGGGGTCAATGAGCAGTTCTTC
TRBV5-8	TRBD1	TRBJ1-3	once	CASSAGTGAGNTIYF	TGTGCCAGCAGCGCCGGGACAGGTGCTGGAAACACCATATATTTT
TRBV10-3	TRBD1	TRBJ1-6	.	CATGDSNNSPLHF	TGTGCCACCGGGGACAGTAATAATTCACCCCTCCACTTT
TRBV30	.	TRBJ1-5	.	CAWRTGHQPQHF	TGTGCCTGGAGGACAGGCCATCAGCCCCAGCATTTT